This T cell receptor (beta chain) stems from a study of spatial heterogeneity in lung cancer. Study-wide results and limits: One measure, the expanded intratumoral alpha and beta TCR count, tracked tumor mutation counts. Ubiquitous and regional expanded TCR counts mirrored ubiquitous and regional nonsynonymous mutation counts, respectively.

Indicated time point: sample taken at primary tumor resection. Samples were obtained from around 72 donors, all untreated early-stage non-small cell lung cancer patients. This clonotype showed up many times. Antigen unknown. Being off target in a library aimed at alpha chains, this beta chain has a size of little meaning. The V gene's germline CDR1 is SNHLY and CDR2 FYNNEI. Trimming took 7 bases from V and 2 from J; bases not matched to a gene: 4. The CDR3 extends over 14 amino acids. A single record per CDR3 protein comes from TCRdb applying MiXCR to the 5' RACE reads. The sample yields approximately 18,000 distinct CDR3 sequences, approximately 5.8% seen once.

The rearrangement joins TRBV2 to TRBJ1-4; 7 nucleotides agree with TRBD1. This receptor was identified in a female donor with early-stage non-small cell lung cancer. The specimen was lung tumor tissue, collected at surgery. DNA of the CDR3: TGTGCCAGCATAGCGGGACAGACTAATGAAAAACTGTTTTTT. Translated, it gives CASIAGQTNEKLFF.